This T cell receptor (beta chain) was profiled in a study of immune evolution from preneoplasia to lung adenocarcinoma. Clones were sequenced by immunoSEQ multiplex PCR, and TCRdb holds only the in-frame ones, with some missing. Of 5,500 to 7,000 clones in the sample, around 73% were seen once. This clone was observed a few times. This CDR3 has 14 residues. With V trimmed by 5 bases and J by 6 bases, 5 bases remained unmatched. In germline, CDR1 is SGHTA, CDR2 FQGTGA. This clonotype originated in a donor older than 65 with lung adenocarcinoma. Material for sequencing was FFPE lung adenocarcinoma in situ tissue. The gene calls are TRBV7-3 and TRBJ2-3; 10 nucleotides match TRBD1. Here the CDR3 DNA reads TGTGCCAGCAGCGCGGGACAGGGGATGGATACGCAGTATTTT. This sequence encodes CASSAGQGMDTQYF.